This T cell receptor beta chain came from a study of cytomegalovirus exposure and HLA in healthy donors. Study in general: In a later analysis, it was reported that the roughly 130 validation repertoires had been produced on the same platform as the 690 or so repertoires belonging to the first cohort.

The CDR3 runs 14 residues. V dropped 8 bases and J dropped 7 bases, with 20 bases sitting between them. CDR1 MNHNY and CDR2 SVGAGI come from the germline V gene (reference sequence). Here immunoSEQ multiplex PCR was the method, and the copy in TCRdb shows in-frame clones only, minus some. The data contain 80,000 to 100,000 clones, about 90% of them singletons. The chain links TRBV6-6 to TRBJ1-1, with D tentatively TRBD1 (5 bases). Sequencing input: PBMCs. The source of this sequence is a man between 18 and 29 years old in good health and CMV-seropositive. CDR3 coding DNA: TGTGCCAGCTCCCTCCGTAGGGGCAGTTATGAAGCTTTCTTT. It specifies CASSLRRGSYEAFF.